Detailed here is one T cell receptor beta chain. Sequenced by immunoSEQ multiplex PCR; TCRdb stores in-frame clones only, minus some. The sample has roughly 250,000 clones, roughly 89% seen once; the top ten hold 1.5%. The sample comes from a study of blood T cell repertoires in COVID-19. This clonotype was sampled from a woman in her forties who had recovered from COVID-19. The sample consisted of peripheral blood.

The chain's CDR3 is CANRARGGNTIYF. For the CDR3, the DNA is TGTGCCAATAGGGCCCGGGGTGGAAACACCATATATTTT. This chain uses TRBV30 with TRBJ1-3, with no clear D. The CDR3 is made up of 13 amino acids. Trimming took off 8 bases at V and 3 bases at J, with 14 bases between the two ends. The germline CDR1 and CDR2 sequences are GTSNPN and SVGIG (reference sequence).